This T cell receptor beta chain is from a study of blood T cell repertoires in COVID-19 (dated by TCRdb to between 2020 and 2021). With regard to the full study: Collaborator samples came from the United States, Italy and Spain and covered acute and convalescent phases of COVID-19. The prospective study material was composed of cDNA or gDNA derived from T cells, B-cell-depleted T cells, or PBMCs. Subjects who had been exposed to COVID-19, were actively infected with it, or had recovered from it provided the deeply sampled blood TCRbeta repertoires that made up the dataset. The repertoires were released in a freely available public database meant as a resource for research on the immune response to SARS-CoV-2. The samples were drawn from the first 160 participants of the ongoing ImmuneRACE study and from 950 to 1,500 subjects provided by 6 global collaborators. Sample metadata almost always included a de-identified subject ID, COVID-19 status, age in years and sex. Where HLA class I and class II types were available, the types were taken from metadata supplied by the sample provider, not from assay-based typing.

Note on this clone: The antigen it recognizes is unknown. The input lacks base qualities; no much larger clone sits a single base away.

TCRbeta CDR3 regions were amplified from genomic DNA using the immunoSEQ Assay, a bias-controlled multiplex PCR. Per the authors' processing: Nucleated cell counts per sample were estimated from amplification of reference gene primers within the assay. To quantify the absolute abundance of each unique TCRbeta CDR3 rearrangement, sequence reads were collapsed and filtered. For each sample, productive Simpson clonality was calculated as the square root of Simpson's diversity index across productive rearrangements. Held by TCRdb, this immuneACCESS table contains in-frame sequences only and omits some clones. Under half of the omission traces to an unresolved V gene where checked; the cause of the rest is unknown. For V, J and clone size, that table is used; D and trimming come from the DNA. The sample has about 330,000 clones on record, 89% of them singletons. Roughly 6.7% of the sample lies in the top ten.

Trimming removed 0 bases from V and 1 base from J, leaving 11 bases between the germline ends. CDR1 and CDR2 (SGHNT, YYREEE) derive from the germline V gene (reference sequence). Including the terminal cysteine and phenylalanine, the CDR3 comprises 15 residues. The sequence is cut down to CDR3 DNA, 45 bases in frame from base 1. A second Seattle source provided samples from volunteer blood donors who had recovered from COVID-19. Each collaborating institution followed its own protocols to collect whole blood in K2EDTA tubes. For TCRbeta analysis, collaborator samples were shipped as frozen whole blood, as isolated PBMCs, or as DNA extracted from either sample type. The paper's findings and limits, for the study overall: The amount of clinical and demographic metadata varied by source and participant and was provided uncurated.

The sequenced material came from peripheral blood. This TCR was recovered from a young man who had recovered from COVID-19. Recombination joined TRBV5-4 with TRBJ2-7; 6 matching bases give a weak D call of TRBD2. The DNA sequence reads TGTGCCAGCAGCTTGGCCGCGGGGAATTCCTACGAGCAGTACTTC. The resulting protein is CASSLAAGNSYEQYF. The variable domain in full, with residues beyond the CDR3 obtained from the reference TRBV5-4 and TRBJ2-7 genes, is ETGVTQSPTHLIKTRGQQVTLRCSSQSGHNTVSWYQQALGQGPQFIFQYYREEENGRGNFPPRFSGLQFPNYSSELNVNALELDDSALYLCASSLAAGNSYEQYFGPGTRLTVT.